This T cell receptor (beta chain) comes out of a study of neoadjuvant anti-PD-1 for oral cavity cancer. In its sample, this clone was seen a few times. TCRdb keeps only in-frame clones here, not all; method: immunoSEQ multiplex PCR. The data contain some 33,000 clones, 85% to 90% of them singletons. The CDR3 is 12 amino acids. Germline CDR1 is SGHVS and CDR2 is FNYEAQ. V was cut by 7 bases and J by 4 bases, with 7 bases left in between. This TCR derives from a person aged 40 to 85 with oral cavity squamous cell carcinoma. The sequenced sample was PBMCs, obtained before nivolumab (anti-PD-1) treatment. The chain is built from TRBV7-6 and TRBJ2-2; D not certain. The CDR3 region is CASTGLTGELFF. The CDR3 nucleotides are TGTGCCAGCACCGGTCTCACCGGGGAGCTGTTTTTT.